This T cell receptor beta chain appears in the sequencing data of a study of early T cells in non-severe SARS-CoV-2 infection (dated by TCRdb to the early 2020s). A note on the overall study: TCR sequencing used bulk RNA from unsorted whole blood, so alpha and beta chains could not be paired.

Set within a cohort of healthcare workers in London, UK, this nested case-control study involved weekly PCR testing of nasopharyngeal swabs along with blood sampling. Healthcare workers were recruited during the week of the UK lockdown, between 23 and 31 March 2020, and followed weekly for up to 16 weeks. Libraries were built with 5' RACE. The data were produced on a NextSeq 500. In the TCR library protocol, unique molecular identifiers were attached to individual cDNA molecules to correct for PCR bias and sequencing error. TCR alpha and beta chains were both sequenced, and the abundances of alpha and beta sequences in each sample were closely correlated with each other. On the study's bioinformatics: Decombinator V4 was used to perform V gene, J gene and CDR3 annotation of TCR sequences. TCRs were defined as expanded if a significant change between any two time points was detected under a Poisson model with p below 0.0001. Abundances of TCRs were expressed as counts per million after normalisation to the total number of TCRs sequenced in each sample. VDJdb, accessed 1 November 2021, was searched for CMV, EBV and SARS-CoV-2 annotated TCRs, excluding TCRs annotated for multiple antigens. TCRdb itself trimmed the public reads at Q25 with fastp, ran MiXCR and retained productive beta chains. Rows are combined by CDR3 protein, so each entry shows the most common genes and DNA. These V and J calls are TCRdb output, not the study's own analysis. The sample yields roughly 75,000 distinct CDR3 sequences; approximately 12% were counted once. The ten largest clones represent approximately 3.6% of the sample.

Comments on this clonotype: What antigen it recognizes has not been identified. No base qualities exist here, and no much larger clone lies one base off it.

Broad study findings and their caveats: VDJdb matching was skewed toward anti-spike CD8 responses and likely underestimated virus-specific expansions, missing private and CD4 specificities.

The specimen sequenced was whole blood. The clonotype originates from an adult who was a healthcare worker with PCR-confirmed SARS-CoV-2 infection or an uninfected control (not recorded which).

Read as DNA, the sequence is TGCAGTGCTAGAGTTTCGACTAACAATGAGCAGTTCTTC. Its amino acids are CSARVSTNNEQFF. This sequence uses TRBV20-1 and TRBJ2-1; the D gene is perhaps TRBD2, from 5 matching bases. The junction carries 9 bases between V and J, which are trimmed by 1 base and 5 bases respectively. From the cysteine up to the phenylalanine, the CDR3 has a length of 13 residues. Only the CDR3 part of the read is kept: 39 bases, read in frame from the first base. The germline V gene (reference sequence) specifies DFQATT as CDR1 and SNEGSKA as CDR2.